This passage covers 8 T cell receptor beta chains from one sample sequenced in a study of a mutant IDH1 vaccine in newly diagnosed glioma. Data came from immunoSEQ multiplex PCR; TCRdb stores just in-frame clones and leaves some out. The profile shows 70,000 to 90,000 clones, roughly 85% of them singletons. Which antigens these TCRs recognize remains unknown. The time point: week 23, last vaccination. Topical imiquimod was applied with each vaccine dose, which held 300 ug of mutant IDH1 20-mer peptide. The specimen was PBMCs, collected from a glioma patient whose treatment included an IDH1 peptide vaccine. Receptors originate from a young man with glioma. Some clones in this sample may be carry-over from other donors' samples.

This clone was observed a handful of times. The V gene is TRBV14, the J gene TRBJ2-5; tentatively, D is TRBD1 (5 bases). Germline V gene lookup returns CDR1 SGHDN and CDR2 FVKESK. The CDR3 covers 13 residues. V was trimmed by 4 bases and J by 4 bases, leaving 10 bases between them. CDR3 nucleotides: TGTGCCAGCAGCCGCAGGGTACGAGAGACCCAGTACTTC. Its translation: CASSRRVRETQYF.

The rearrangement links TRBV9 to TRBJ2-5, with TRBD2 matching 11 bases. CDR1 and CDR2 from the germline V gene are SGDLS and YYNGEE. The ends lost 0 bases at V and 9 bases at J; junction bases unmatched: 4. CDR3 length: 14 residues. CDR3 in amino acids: CASSVGGTSGPQYF. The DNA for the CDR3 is TGTGCCAGCAGCGTAGGGGGGACTAGCGGACCCCAGTACTTC.

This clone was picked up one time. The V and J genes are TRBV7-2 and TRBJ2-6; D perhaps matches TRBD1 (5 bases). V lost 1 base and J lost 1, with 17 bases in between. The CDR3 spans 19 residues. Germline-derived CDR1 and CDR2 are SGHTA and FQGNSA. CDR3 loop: CASSLDVARANSGANVLTF. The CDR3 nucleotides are TGTGCCAGCAGCTTAGATGTGGCCAGGGCCAATTCTGGGGCCAACGTCCTGACTTTC.

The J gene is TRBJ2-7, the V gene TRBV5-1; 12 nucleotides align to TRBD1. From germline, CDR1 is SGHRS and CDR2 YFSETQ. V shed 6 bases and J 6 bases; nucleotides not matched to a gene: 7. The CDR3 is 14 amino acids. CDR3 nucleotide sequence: TGCGCCAGCAATCAGGGGACAGGGGGCCTCGAGCAGTACTTC. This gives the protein CASNQGTGGLEQYF. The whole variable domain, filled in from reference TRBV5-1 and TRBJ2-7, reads KAGVTQTPRYLIKTRGQQVTLSCSPISGHRSVSWYQQTPGQGLQFLFEYFSETQRNKGNFPGRFSGRQFSNSRSEMNVSTLELGDSALYLCASNQGTGGLEQYFGPGTRLTVT.

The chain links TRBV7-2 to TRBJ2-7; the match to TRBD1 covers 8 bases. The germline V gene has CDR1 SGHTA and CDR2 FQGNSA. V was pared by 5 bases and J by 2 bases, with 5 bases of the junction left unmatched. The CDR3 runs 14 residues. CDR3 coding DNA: TGTGCCAGCAGCCCGACAGGGGTAGCCTACGAGCAGTACTTC. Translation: CASSPTGVAYEQYF.

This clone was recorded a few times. The CDR3 region has the DNA TGCGCCAGCAGTGGAGTCGGGAACTATGGCTACACCTTC. Its translation: CASSGVGNYGYTF. This chain uses TRBV10-1 with TRBJ1-2; the D is unclear. Germline V lookup: CDR1 WNHNN, CDR2 SYGVQD (reference sequence). Trimming removed 4 bases at V and 2 bases at J, with 8 bases between. This CDR3 has 13 amino acids.

CDR3 DNA sequence: TGCAGCGTTTTGAGGGCCGGCTACAATGAGCAGTTCTTC. Translation: CSVLRAGYNEQFF. This sequence joins TRBV29-1 and TRBJ2-1, with a weak D call TRBD2 (5 bases). CDR1 is SQVTM and CDR2 is ANQGSEA in the germline V gene. The CDR3 spans 13 residues. Trimming pared 5 bases from V and 3 bases from J, leaving 11 bases between.

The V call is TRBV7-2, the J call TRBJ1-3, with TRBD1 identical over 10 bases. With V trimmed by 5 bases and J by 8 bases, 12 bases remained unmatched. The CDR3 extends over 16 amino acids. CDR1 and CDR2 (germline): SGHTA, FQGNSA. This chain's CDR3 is CASSPIRTGGLDTIYF. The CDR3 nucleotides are TGTGCCAGCAGCCCAATCCGGACAGGGGGTTTAGACACCATATATTTT.